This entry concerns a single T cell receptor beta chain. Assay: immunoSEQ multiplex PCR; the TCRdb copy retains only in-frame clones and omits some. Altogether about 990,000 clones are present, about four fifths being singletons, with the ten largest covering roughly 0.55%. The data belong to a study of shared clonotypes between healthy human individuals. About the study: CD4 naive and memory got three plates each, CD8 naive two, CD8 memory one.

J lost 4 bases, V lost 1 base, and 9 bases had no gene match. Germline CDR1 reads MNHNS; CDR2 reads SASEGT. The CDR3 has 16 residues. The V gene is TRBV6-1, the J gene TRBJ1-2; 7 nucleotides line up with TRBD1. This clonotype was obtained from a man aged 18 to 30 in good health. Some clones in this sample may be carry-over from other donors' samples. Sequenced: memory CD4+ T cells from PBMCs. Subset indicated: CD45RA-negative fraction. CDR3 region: CASSEGQGRRVYGYTF. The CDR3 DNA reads TGTGCCAGCAGTGAAGGACAGGGAAGGCGTGTCTATGGCTACACCTTC.